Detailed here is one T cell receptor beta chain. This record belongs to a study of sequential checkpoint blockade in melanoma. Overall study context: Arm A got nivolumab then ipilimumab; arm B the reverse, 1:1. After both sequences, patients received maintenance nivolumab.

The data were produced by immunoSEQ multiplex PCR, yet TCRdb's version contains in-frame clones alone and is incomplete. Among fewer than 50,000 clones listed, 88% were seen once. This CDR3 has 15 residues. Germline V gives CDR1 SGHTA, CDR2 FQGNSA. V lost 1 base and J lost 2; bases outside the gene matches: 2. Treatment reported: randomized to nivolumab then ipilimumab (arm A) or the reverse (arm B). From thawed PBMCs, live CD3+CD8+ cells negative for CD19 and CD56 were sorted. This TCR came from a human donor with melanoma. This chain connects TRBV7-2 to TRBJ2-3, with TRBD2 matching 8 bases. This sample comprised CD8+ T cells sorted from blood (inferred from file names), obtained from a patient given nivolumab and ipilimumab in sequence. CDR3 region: CASSLVLAATDTQYF. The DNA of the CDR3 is TGTGCCAGCAGCTTAGTACTAGCGGCCACAGATACGCAGTATTTT.